What follows are 15 T cell receptor beta chains derived from one specimen sequenced in a study of control samples from healthy donors and cancer patients. Here immunoSEQ multiplex PCR was the method, and the copy in TCRdb shows in-frame clones only, minus some. The sample carries approximately 90,000 clones, about nine tenths recorded once. Sequences were obtained from blood. These receptor sequences come from a man between 25 and 39 years old in good health.

This clone came up a few times. This chain uses TRBV6-5 with TRBJ1-3; 7 positions match TRBD1. Germline lookup yields CDR1 MNHEY and CDR2 SVGAGI. This CDR3 spans 15 amino acids. The J segment lost 0 bases and the V segment lost 2 bases, leaving 1 base of the junction unmatched. The CDR3 loop is CASSYGDSSGNTIYF. CDR3 sequence (DNA): TGTGCCAGCAGTTACGGGGACAGCTCTGGAAACACCATATATTTT.

This clone has just a few counts. CDR3 protein: CASKRGPYGYTF. As DNA, the CDR3 is TGTGCCAGTAAAAGGGGACCATATGGCTACACCTTC. The rearrangement uses TRBV19 and TRBJ1-2; possibly TRBD1 for D (5 bases). The CDR3 spans 12 residues. Trimming pared 7 bases from V and 5 bases from J, leaving 11 bases between. Germline V gene sequence: CDR1 LNHDA, CDR2 SQIVND (reference sequence).

This chain's CDR3 is CASSLKQGAGEAFF. The DNA of the CDR3 is TGTGCCAGCAGCTTAAAGCAGGGGGCGGGTGAAGCTTTCTTT. The V and J genes are TRBV7-9 and TRBJ1-1; 8 bases map to TRBD1. Germline loops: CDR1 SEHNR, CDR2 FQNEAQ (reference sequence). The CDR3 has 14 residues. V dropped 2 bases and J dropped 7; count of bases not matched to a gene: 6.

This clone appeared a single time. V usage is TRBV7-8 and J usage is TRBJ1-1, with a tentative D call TRBD1 (6 bases). The CDR3 is made up of 14 amino acids. The V and J ends lost 7 bases and 1 base respectively, with 13 bases between them. Germline CDR1 is SGHVS and CDR2 is FQNEAQ. The CDR3: CASTTLGANTEAFF. CDR3 DNA sequence: TGTGCCAGCACAACGCTGGGGGCGAACACTGAAGCTTTCTTT.

The V gene is TRBV9, the J gene TRBJ2-1, with a tentative D call TRBD2 (6 bases). Germline lookup yields CDR1 SGDLS and CDR2 YYNGEE. This CDR3 is 15 amino acids long. With 5 bases removed from V and 0 bases from J, the gap between germline ends came to 12 bases. For the CDR3, the DNA is TGTGCCAGCAGACCTGCGGGAAGCTCCTACAATGAGCAGTTCTTC. Protein product: CASRPAGSSYNEQFF.

The chain carries TRBV4-2 and TRBJ1-1, with 8 bases that match TRBD1. CDR1 is LGHNA and CDR2 is YNFKEQ in the germline V gene. Trimming cost V 8 bases and J 0 bases; bases outside gene matches: 5. The CDR3 spans 14 residues. DNA of the CDR3: TGTGCCAGCGGTCAGGGGGCGCTGAACACTGAAGCTTTCTTT. This encodes CASGQGALNTEAFF.

The V call is TRBV7-2, the J call TRBJ2-5; D might be TRBD1 (5 bases). CDR1 is SGHTA, CDR2 FQGNSA, per germline. The CDR3 length is 15 residues. V was shortened by 2 bases and J by 2 bases, with 12 bases between the two germline ends. The CDR3 sequence is CASSLWAGLQETQYF. CDR3 coding DNA: TGTGCCAGCAGCTTATGGGCAGGGTTACAAGAGACCCAGTACTTC. Full variable domain (rest looked up from reference TRBV7-2 and TRBJ2-5): GAGVSQSPSNKVTEKGKDVELRCDPISGHTALYWYRQSLGQGLEFLIYFQGNSAPDKSGLPSDRFSAERTGGSVSTLTIQRTQQEDSAVYLCASSLWAGLQETQYFGPGTRLLVL.

The CDR3 sequence: CASSMQGGYGYTF. In nucleotides, the CDR3 is TGTGCCAGCAGTATGCAGGGGGGTTATGGCTACACCTTC. The rearrangement joins TRBV2 to TRBJ1-2; 7 bases are shared with TRBD1. This CDR3 is built from 13 residues. Germline V lookup: CDR1 SNHLY, CDR2 FYNNEI. J was trimmed by 5 bases and V by 5 bases; bases with no gene match: 5. The complete variable domain, with remaining parts taken from reference TRBV2 and TRBJ1-2, reads EPEVTQTPSHQVTQMGQEVILRCVPISNHLYFYWYRQILGQKVEFLVSFYNNEISEKSEIFDDQFSVERPDGSNFTLKIRSTKLEDSAMYFCASSMQGGYGYTFGSGTRLTVV.

This clone showed up just once. V is TRBV5-1 and J is TRBJ2-3, with TRBD1 matching 9 bases. The V and J ends lost 5 bases and 7 bases, in that order; junction bases with no gene match: 11. This CDR3 region has 15 residues. Germline V gives CDR1 SGHRS, CDR2 YFSETQ. CDR3 region: CASSTQQGAQNTQYF. The CDR3 DNA follows: TGCGCCAGCAGTACCCAACAGGGGGCGCAAAATACGCAGTATTTT.

The rearrangement joins TRBV5-6 to TRBJ2-1; 10 bases are shared with TRBD2. V shed 5 bases, J shed 5 bases, and the junction held 7 bases outside the gene matches. The germline gives CDR1 SGHDT, CDR2 YYEEEE. The CDR3 contains 15 residues. CDR3 in amino acids: CASRVSGGAHNEQFF. CDR3 in DNA: TGTGCCAGCAGGGTGAGCGGGGGGGCCCACAATGAGCAGTTCTTC.

This chain links TRBV9 with TRBJ2-5; D is unclear. CDR1 and CDR2 from the germline V gene are SGDLS and YYNGEE. V lost 0 bases and J lost 7, with 10 bases in between. There are 13 residues in the CDR3. CDR3 region: CASSVGGGGTQYF. Here the CDR3 DNA reads TGTGCCAGCAGCGTAGGTGGCGGTGGGACCCAGTACTTC.

The CDR3 loop is CASRETSGGYNEQFF. The CDR3 coding sequence is TGTGCCAGCAGGGAAACTAGCGGGGGATACAATGAGCAGTTCTTC. V is TRBV7-9 and J is TRBJ2-1; 11 nucleotides line up with TRBD2. From germline, CDR1 is SEHNR and CDR2 FQNEAQ (reference sequence). V gave up 6 bases and J gave up 4 bases; unmatched junction bases: 5. The CDR3 runs 15 residues.

The CDR3 bases are TGTGCCAGCCGATCAGGGATCACCGGGGAGCTGTTTTTT. It is translated as CASRSGITGELFF. This chain uses TRBV19 with TRBJ2-2, with a weak D call TRBD1 (5 bases). The CDR3 is 13 amino acids. Germline V gene data show CDR1 as LNHDA and CDR2 as SQIVND (reference sequence). Trimming stripped 9 bases from V and 4 bases from J, with 12 bases between.

This chain connects TRBV3-1 (or the pseudogene TRBV3-2) to TRBJ2-1; D might be TRBD2 (5 bases). This CDR3 is 13 amino acids long. Germline CDR1 and CDR2: LGHDT and YNNKEL (reference sequence). The V end was cut by 1 base, the J end by 9 bases, with 10 bases between. The CDR3 DNA reads as TGTGCCAGCAGCCAAGTAGGTGCGGGTGAGCAGTTCTTC. Translating gives CASSQVGAGEQFF.

The chain is built from TRBV11-2 and TRBJ2-3, with TRBD1 as a possible D gene (5 bases). Trimming removed 2 bases at V and 4 bases at J, with 7 bases between. The CDR3 has 13 amino acids. CDR1 is SGHAT, CDR2 FQNNGV, per germline. For the CDR3, the DNA is TGTGCCAGCAGCTTATGGGGCGCAGATACGCAGTATTTT. Protein product: CASSLWGADTQYF.